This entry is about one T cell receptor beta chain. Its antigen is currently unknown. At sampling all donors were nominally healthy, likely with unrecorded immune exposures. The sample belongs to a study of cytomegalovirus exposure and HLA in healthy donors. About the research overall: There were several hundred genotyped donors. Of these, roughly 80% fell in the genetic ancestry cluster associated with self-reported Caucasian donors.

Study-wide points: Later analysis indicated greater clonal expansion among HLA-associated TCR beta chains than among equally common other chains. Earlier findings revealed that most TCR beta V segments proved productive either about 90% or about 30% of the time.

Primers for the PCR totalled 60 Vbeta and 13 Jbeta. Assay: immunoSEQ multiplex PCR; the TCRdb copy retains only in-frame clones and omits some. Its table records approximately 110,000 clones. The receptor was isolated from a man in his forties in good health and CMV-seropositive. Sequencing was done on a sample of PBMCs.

The DNA of the CDR3 is TGTGCCACCACAACGGGACTAGCGGGAGGTCCCTACAATGAGCAGTTCTTC. Translation: CATTTGLAGGPYNEQFF. The chain is built from TRBV19 and TRBJ2-1, with 15 bases fitting TRBD2. Losses at the gene ends were 10 bases for V and 2 bases for J; bases not matched to a gene: 9. Per germline, CDR1 LNHDA and CDR2 SQIVND (reference sequence). This CDR3 contains 17 residues.